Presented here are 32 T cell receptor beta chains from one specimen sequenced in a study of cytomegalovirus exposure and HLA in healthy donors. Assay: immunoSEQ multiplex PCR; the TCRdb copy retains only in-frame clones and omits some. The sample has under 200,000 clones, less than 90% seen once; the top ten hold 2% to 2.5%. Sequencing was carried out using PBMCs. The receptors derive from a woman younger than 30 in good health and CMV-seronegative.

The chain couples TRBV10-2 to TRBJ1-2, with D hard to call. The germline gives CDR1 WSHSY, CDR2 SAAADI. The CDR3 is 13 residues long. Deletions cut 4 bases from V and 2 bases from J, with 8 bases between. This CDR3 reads CASSGSFNYGYTF. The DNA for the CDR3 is TGCGCCAGCAGTGGTAGCTTCAACTATGGCTACACCTTC.

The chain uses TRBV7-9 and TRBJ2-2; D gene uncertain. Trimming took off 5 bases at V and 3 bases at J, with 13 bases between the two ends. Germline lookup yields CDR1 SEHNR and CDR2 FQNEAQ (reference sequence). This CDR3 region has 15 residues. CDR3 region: CASSRKSVDTGELFF. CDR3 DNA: TGTGCCAGCAGCCGCAAAAGCGTCGACACCGGGGAGCTGTTTTTT.

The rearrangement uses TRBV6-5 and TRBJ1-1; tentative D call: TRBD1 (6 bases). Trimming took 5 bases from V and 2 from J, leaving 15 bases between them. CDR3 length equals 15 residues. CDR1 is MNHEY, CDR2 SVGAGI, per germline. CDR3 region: CASSPYSQGNTEAFF. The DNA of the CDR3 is TGTGCCAGCAGTCCCTACTCACAGGGAAACACTGAAGCTTTCTTT.

CDR3 residues: CASSLPSGGTEAFF. CDR3 coding DNA: TGTGCCAGCTCACTTCCCTCAGGGGGCACTGAAGCTTTCTTT. The chain employs TRBV18 and TRBJ1-1; 7 nucleotides line up with TRBD1. CDR1 is KGHSH, CDR2 LQKENI, per germline. The V and J ends lost 4 bases and 4 bases, in that order; junction bases with no gene match: 6. The CDR3 is 14 amino acids.

The CDR3 DNA follows: TGTGCCAGTAGTACCCCACCCCAACAGCAGGGAACATTTGGCTATGGCTACACCTTC. This sequence encodes CASSTPPQQQGTFGYGYTF. V gene TRBV19 combines with J gene TRBJ1-2, with a tentative D call TRBD1 (5 bases). Looked up from germline, CDR1 is LNHDA and CDR2 is SQIVND (reference sequence). CDR3 length: 19 amino acids. Trimming shortened V by 4 bases and J by 4 bases, and 28 bases separated the two germline ends.

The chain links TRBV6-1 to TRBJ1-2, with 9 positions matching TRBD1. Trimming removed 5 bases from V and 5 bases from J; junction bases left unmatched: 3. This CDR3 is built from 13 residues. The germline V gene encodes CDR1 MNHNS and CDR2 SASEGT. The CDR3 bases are TGTGCCAGCAGTCCCGGGACAGGGTATGGCTACACCTTC. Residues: CASSPGTGYGYTF.

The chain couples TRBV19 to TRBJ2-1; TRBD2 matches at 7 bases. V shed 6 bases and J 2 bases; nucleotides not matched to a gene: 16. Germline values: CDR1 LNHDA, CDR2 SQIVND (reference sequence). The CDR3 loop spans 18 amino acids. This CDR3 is CASSRRGAGTSTYNEQFF. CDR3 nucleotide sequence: TGTGCCAGTAGCCGCCGGGGAGCGGGGACGTCGACCTACAATGAGCAGTTCTTC.

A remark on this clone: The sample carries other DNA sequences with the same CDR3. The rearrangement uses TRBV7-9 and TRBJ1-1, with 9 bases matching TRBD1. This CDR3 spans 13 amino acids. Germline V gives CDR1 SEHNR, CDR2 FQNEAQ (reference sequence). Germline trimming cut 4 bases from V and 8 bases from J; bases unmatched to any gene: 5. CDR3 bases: TGTGCCAGCAGCTCGGGACAGGGTGGCGAAGCTTTCTTT. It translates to CASSSGQGGEAFF.

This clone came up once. The CDR3 coding sequence is TGCGCCAGCTGGGAGGACAGGGACCCCCGGGAGCAGTACTTC. Translating it yields CASWEDRDPREQYF. This chain connects TRBV10-1 to TRBJ2-7, with 8 bases fitting TRBD1. With V trimmed by 8 bases and J by 7 bases, 13 bases remained unmatched. The length of the CDR3 is 14 residues. CDR1 WNHNN and CDR2 SYGVQD come from the germline V gene (reference sequence).

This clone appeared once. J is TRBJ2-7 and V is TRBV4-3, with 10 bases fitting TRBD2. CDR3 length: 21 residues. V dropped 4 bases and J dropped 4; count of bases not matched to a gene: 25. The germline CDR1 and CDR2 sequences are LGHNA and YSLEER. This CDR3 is CASSPTTLNRVRSGRGYEQYF. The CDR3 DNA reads TGCGCCAGCAGCCCCACCACACTTAACAGGGTTCGGAGCGGGAGGGGGTACGAGCAGTACTTC.

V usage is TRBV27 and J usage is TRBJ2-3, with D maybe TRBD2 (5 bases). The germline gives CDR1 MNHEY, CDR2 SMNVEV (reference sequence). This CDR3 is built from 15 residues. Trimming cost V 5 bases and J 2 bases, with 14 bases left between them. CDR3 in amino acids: CASSASGWATDTQYF. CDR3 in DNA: TGTGCCAGCAGTGCCTCGGGGTGGGCCACAGATACGCAGTATTTT.

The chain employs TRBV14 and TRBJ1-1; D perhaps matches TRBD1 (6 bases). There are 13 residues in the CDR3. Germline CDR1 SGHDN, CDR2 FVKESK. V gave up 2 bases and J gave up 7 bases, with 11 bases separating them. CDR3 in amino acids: CASSQLGQYEAFF. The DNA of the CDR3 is TGTGCCAGCAGCCAACTTGGACAGTATGAAGCTTTCTTT.

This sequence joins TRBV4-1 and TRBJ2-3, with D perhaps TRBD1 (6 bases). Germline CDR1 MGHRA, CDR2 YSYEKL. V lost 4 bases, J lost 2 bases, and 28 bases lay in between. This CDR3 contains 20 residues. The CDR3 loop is CASSPQPFGKQRGITDTQYF. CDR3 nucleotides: TGCGCCAGCAGCCCCCAACCGTTCGGGAAGCAGAGGGGGATCACAGATACGCAGTATTTT.

This CDR3 is CASSETGYGYTF. For the CDR3, the DNA is TGTGCCAGTAGCGAGACAGGGTACGGCTACACCTTC. The chain joins TRBV19 to TRBJ1-2; TRBD1 agrees at 7 bases. The CDR3 length is 12 residues. Trimming removed 6 bases from V and 8 bases from J; junction bases left unmatched: 6. The germline V gene encodes CDR1 LNHDA and CDR2 SQIVND (reference sequence).

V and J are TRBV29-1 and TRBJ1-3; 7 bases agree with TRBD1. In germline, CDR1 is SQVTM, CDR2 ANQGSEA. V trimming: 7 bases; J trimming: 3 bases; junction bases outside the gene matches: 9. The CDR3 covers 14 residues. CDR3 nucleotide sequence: TGCAGCGCCTGGGACAGAGCCGATGGAAACACCATATATTTT. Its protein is CSAWDRADGNTIYF.

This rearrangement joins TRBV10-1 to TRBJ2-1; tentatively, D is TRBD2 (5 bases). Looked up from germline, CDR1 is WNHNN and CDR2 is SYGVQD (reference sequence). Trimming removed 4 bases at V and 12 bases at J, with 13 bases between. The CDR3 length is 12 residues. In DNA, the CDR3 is TGCGCCAGCAGTGGGACGGTTGGAGGGCAGTTCTTC. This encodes CASSGTVGGQFF.

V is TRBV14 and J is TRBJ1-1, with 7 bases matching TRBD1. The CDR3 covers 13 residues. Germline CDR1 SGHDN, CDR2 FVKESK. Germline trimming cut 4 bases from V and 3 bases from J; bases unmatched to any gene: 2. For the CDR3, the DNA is TGTGCCAGCAGCCGACAGGGAGACACTGAAGCTTTCTTT. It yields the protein CASSRQGDTEAFF.

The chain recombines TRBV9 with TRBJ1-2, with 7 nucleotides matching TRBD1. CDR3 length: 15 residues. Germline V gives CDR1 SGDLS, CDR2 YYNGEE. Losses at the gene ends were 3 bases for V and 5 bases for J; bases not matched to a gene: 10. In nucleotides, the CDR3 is TGTGCCAGCAGCGCGCACACCGGGACAGAGTATGGCTACACCTTC. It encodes CASSAHTGTEYGYTF.

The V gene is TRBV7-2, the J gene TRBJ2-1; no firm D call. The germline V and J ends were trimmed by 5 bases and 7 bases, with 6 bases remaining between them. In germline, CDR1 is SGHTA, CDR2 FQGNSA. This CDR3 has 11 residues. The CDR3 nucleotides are TGTGCCAGCAGCCTAAGAAATGAGCAGTTCTTC. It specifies CASSLRNEQFF.

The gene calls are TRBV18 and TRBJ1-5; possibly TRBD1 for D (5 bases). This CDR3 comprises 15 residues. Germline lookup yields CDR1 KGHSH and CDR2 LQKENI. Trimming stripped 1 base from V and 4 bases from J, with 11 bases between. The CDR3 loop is CASSPRGGQNQPQHF. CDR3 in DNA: TGTGCCAGCTCACCACGGGGGGGTCAAAATCAGCCCCAGCATTTT.

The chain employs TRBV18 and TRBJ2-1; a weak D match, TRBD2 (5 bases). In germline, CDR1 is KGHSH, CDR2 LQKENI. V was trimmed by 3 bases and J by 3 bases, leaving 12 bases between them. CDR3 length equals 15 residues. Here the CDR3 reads CASSPASILYNEQFF. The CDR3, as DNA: TGTGCCAGCTCACCGGCTAGCATACTCTACAATGAGCAGTTCTTC.

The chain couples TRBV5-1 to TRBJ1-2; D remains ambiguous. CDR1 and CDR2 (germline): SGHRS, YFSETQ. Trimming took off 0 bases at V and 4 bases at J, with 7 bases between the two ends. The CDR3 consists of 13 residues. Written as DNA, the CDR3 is TGCGCCAGCAGCTTGGACAATACCTATGGCTACACCTTC. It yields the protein CASSLDNTYGYTF.

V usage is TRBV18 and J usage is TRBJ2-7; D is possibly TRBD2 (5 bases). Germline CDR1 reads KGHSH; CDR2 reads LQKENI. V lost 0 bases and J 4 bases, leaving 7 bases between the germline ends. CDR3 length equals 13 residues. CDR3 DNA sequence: TGTGCCAGCTCACCACCGTCGGGGTACGAGCAGTACTTC. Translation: CASSPPSGYEQYF.

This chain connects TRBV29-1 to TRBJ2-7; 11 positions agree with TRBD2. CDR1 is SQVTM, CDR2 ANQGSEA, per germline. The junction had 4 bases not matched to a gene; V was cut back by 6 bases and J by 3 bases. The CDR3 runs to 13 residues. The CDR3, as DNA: TGCAGCGTCGGGACTAGCGGCCTCTACGAGCAGTACTTC. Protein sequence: CSVGTSGLYEQYF.

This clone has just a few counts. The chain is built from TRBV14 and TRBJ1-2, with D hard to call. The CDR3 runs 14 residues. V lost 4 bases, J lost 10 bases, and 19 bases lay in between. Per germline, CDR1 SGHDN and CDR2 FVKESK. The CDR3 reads CASSPSRPQRNYTF. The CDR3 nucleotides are TGTGCCAGCAGCCCATCTAGGCCTCAGCGGAACTACACCTTC.

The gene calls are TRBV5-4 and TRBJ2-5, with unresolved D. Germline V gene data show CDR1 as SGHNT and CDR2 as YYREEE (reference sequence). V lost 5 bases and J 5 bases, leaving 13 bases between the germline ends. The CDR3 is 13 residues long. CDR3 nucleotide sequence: TGTGCCAGCAGTTCTTTCGAGAGGGAGACCCAGTACTTC. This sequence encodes CASSSFERETQYF.

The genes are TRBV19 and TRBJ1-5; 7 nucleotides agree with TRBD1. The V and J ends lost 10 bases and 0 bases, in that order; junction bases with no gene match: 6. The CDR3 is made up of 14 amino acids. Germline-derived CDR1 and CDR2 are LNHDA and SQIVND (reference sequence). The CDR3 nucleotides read TGTGCCACGACAGGGCATAATAGCAATCAGCCCCAGCATTTT. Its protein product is CATTGHNSNQPQHF.

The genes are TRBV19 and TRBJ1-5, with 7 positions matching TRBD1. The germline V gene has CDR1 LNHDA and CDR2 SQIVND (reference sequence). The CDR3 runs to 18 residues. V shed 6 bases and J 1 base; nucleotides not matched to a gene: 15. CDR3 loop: CASSGGQAGVMSNQPQHF. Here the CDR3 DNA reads TGTGCCAGTAGCGGCGGACAGGCCGGAGTTATGAGCAATCAGCCCCAGCATTTT.

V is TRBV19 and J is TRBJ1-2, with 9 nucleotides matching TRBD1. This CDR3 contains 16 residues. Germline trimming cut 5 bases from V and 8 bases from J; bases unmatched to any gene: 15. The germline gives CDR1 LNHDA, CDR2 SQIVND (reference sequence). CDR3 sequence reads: CASSPEYKQGARGYTF. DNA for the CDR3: TGTGCCAGTAGTCCAGAGTATAAACAGGGGGCAAGAGGCTACACCTTC.

This chain's CDR3 is CASSLPGQEDEKLFF. The DNA for the CDR3 is TGTGCCAGCAGCTTACCGGGACAGGAGGATGAAAAACTGTTTTTT. This chain joins TRBV7-9 and TRBJ1-4; 8 bases are shared with TRBD1. CDR1 and CDR2 (germline): SEHNR, FQNEAQ (reference sequence). CDR3 length equals 15 residues. The V segment lost 2 bases and the J segment 6 bases; nucleotides outside the gene matches: 5.

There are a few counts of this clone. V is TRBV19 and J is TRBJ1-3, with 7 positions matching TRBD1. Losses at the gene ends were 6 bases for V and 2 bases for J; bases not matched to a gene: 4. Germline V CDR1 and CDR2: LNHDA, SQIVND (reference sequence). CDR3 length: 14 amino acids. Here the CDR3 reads CASSRGTAGNTIYF. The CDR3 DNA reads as TGTGCCAGTAGCCGGGGGACAGCTGGAAACACCATATATTTT.

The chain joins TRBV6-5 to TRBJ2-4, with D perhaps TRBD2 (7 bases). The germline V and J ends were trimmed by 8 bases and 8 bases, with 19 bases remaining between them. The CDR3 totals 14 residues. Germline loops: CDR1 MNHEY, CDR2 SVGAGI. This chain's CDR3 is CASALRGHIDIQYF. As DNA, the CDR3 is TGTGCCAGCGCACTGCGGGGGCATATTGACATTCAGTACTTC.